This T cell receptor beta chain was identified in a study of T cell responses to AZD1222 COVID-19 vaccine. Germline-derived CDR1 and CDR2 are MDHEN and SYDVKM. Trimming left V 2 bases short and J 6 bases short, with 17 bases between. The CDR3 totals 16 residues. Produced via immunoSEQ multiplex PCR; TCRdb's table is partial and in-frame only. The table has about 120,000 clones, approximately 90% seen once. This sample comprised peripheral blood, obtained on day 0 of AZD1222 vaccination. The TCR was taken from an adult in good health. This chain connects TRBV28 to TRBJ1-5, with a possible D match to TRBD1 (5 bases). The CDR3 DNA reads TGTGCCAGCAGTTTAGGGGGTCCGGGGATACGTCAGCCCCAGCATTTT. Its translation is CASSLGGPGIRQPQHF.